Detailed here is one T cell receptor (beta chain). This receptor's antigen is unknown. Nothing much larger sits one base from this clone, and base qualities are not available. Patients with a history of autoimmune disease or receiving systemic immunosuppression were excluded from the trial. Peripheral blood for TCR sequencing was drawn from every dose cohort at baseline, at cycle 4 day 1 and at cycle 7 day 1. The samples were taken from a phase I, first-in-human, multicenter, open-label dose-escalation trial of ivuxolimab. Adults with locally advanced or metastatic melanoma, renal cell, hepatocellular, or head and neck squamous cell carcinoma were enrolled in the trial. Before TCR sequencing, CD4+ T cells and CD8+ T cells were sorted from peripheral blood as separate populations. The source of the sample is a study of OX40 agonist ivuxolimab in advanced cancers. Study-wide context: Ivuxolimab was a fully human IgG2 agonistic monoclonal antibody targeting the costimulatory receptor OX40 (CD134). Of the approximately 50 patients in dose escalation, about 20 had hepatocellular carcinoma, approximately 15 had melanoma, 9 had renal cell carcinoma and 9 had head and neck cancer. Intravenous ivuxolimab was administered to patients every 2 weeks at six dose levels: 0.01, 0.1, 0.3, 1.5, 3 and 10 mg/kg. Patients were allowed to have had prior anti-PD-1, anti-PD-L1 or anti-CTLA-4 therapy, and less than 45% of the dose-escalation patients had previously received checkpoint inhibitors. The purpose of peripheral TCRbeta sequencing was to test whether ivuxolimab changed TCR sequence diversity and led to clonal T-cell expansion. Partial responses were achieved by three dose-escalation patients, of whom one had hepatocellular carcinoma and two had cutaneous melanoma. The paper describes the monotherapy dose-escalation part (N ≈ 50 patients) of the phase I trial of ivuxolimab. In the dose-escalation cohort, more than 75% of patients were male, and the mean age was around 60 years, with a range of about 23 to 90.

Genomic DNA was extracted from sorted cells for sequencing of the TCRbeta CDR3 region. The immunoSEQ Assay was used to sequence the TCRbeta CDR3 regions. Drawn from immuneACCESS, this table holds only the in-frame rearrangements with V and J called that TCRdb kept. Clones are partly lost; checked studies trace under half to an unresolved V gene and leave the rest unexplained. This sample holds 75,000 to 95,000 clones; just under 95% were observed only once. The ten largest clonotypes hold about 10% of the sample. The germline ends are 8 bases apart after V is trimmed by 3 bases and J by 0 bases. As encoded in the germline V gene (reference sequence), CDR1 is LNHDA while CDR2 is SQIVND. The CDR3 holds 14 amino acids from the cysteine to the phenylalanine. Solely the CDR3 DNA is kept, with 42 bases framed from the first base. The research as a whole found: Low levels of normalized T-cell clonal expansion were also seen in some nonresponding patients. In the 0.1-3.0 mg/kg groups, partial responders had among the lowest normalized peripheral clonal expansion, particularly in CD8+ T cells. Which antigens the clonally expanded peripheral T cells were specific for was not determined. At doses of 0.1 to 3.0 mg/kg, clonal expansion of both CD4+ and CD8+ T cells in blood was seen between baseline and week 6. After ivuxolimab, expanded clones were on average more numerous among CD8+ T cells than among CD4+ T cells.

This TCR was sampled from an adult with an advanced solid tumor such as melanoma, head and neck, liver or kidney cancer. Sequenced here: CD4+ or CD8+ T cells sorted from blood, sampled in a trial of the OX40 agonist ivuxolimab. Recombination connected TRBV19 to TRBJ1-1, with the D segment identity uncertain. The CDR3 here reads CASSIGQMNTEAFF. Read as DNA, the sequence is TGTGCCAGTAGTATTGGGCAGATGAACACTGAAGCTTTCTTT.